The clone carrying this TCR beta chain was detected only a few times. The antigen is unknown. Expressed TCRB transcripts were sequenced because the entire RNA isolate underwent reverse transcription. Sequencing was performed with immunoSEQ multiplex PCR; in TCRdb, only in-frame clones are kept and a portion is missing. The table includes over 150,000 clones, about 8.3% detected once. The CDR3 spans 19 residues. Germline CDR1 reads SGHTA; CDR2 reads FQGTGA. V was pared by 5 bases and J by 6 bases, with 14 bases of the junction left unmatched. This sample is part of a study of beta chain features in type 1 diabetes. Whole-study findings and limits: Shorter TCRB CDR3s, moderately but significantly so, were found in Type 1 diabetes patients in all four CD4+ subsets.

What was sequenced was central memory CD4+ T cells from blood. The sequence was obtained from a woman aged 18 to 35 with type 1 diabetes. The rearrangement joins TRBV7-3 to TRBJ2-2; 14 bases map to TRBD2. The CDR3 loop reads CASSLLPGLAGDSAGELFF. DNA for the CDR3: TGTGCCAGCAGCCTCCTCCCGGGACTAGCGGGAGACAGCGCCGGGGAGCTGTTTTTT.